Shown below are 7 T cell receptor beta chains from a single sample sequenced in a study of cytomegalovirus exposure and HLA in healthy donors. Both 60 Vbeta primers and 13 Jbeta primers went into the PCR. Assay: immunoSEQ multiplex PCR; the TCRdb copy retains only in-frame clones and omits some. Among approximately 250,000 clones listed, around 78% were seen once. Sample: PBMCs. The receptor set was obtained from a boy between 5 and 17 years old in good health and CMV-seronegative.

The gene calls are TRBV27 and TRBJ2-7, with D perhaps matching TRBD1 (6 bases). Trimming shortened V by 2 bases and J by 2 bases, and 7 bases separated the two germline ends. This CDR3 has 13 residues. The germline CDR1 and CDR2 sequences are MNHEY and SMNVEV (reference sequence). The CDR3 nucleotides are TGTGCCAGCAGTTTAGCAGGGGCCTACGAGCAGTACTTC. It codes for CASSLAGAYEQYF.

The chain employs TRBV30 and TRBJ2-3, with 9 positions matching TRBD2. V shed 5 bases and J 6 bases; nucleotides not matched to a gene: 0. The CDR3 has 11 residues. Germline values: CDR1 GTSNPN, CDR2 SVGIG (reference sequence). As DNA, the CDR3 is TGTGCCTGGGCGGGGGGGGATACGCAGTATTTT. Its protein is CAWAGGDTQYF.

This clone was counted between two and nine times. J is TRBJ2-2 and V is TRBV11-2, with 8 bases lining up with TRBD2. V dropped 1 base and J dropped 3; count of bases not matched to a gene: 4. This CDR3 is built from 16 residues. The germline gives CDR1 SGHAT, CDR2 FQNNGV. Here the CDR3 DNA reads TGTGCCAGCAGCTTAGTGGCGGGAGGACACACCGGGGAGCTGTTTTTT. Translation gives CASSLVAGGHTGELFF.

The chain carries TRBV11-3 and TRBJ2-2, with TRBD2 matching 10 bases. Germline assignment: CDR1 SGHNT and CDR2 YENEEA. The V gene end was trimmed by 6 bases and the J gene end by 3 bases; junction bases not matched to a gene: 4. There are 15 residues in the CDR3. CDR3 bases: TGTGCCAGCAGGGCTAGCGGGGGCTACACCGGGGAGCTGTTTTTT. Translating gives CASRASGGYTGELFF.

V is TRBV30 and J is TRBJ2-1, with D possibly being TRBD2 (6 bases). Germline lookup yields CDR1 GTSNPN and CDR2 SVGIG (reference sequence). The V gene lost 3 bases and the J gene lost 4 bases, with 7 bases spanning the gap. The CDR3 sequence is 12 residues long. The CDR3 here is CAWSRGYNEQFF. The CDR3 DNA reads as TGTGCCTGGAGCCGGGGGTACAATGAGCAGTTCTTC.

The gene calls are TRBV27 and TRBJ1-1; TRBD1 aligns across 7 bases. The junction had 4 bases not matched to a gene; V was cut back by 3 bases and J by 3 bases. Germline assignment: CDR1 MNHEY and CDR2 SMNVEV (reference sequence). This CDR3 has 14 amino acids. The DNA of the CDR3 is TGTGCCAGCAGTTTCTACAGGGGAGACACTGAAGCTTTCTTT. This sequence encodes CASSFYRGDTEAFF.

This chain joins TRBV11-3 and TRBJ2-1, with D perhaps TRBD2 (5 bases). There are 13 residues in the CDR3. V lost 6 bases and J 6 bases, leaving 12 bases between the germline ends. Germline V gene lookup returns CDR1 SGHNT and CDR2 YENEEA. The CDR3 nucleotides are TGTGCCAGCAGGGAGGAAGACGTCAATGAGCAGTTCTTC. This codes for CASREEDVNEQFF.